The rows below give T cell receptor beta chains drawn from one sample of a study of blood T cell repertoires in COVID-19. Sequencing was performed with immunoSEQ multiplex PCR; in TCRdb, only in-frame clones are kept and a portion is missing. This table holds approximately 44,000 clones, more than 70% found once. Material for sequencing was peripheral blood. All receptors come from a human donor in a cohort sampled during active COVID-19. CDR3s include the opening cysteine and the closing phenylalanine or tryptophan.

v_gene: TRBV13
CDR3aa: CASSLPRGKGETQYF

v_gene: TRBV25-1
CDR3aa: CASGTDRGVADTQYF

v_gene: TRBV30
CDR3aa: CAWSDGQINQPQHF

v_gene: TRBV19
CDR3aa: CASSPFKDRGFGNQPQHF

v_gene: TRBV9
CDR3aa: CASSGGGLEYNEQFF

v_gene: TRBV19
CDR3aa: CASRRRIEAFF

v_gene: TRBV7-6
CDR3aa: CASSFGAGRGTDTQYF

v_gene: TRBV11-2
CDR3aa: CASSPGAGRDNEQFF

v_gene: TRBV5-5
CDR3aa: CASSLPGETSPLHF

v_gene: TRBV4-1
CDR3aa: CASSQRTMNTEAFF

v_gene: TRBV30
CDR3aa: CAWRQAGSQETQYF

v_gene: TRBV12-3/TRBV12-4
CDR3aa: CASSLSGNQPQHF

v_gene: TRBV9
CDR3aa: CASSVSGGTGELFF

v_gene: TRBV18
CDR3aa: CASSPTGTFYEQYF

v_gene: TRBV7-9
CDR3aa: CAIPLPGQDYEQYF

v_gene: TRBV9
CDR3aa: CASSVAAGGVEQYF

v_gene: TRBV2
CDR3aa: CASTAKQNYGYTF

v_gene: TRBV29-1
CDR3aa: CSVETGARGRHF

v_gene: TRBV6-5
CDR3aa: CASGSQRQFF

v_gene: TRBV4-1
CDR3aa: CASSQGLLRKVLYNEQFF

v_gene: TRBV11-3
CDR3aa: CASSSRLADNEQFF

v_gene: TRBV5-1
CDR3aa: CASSPGQGGEKLFF